One and the same sample provided the 24 T cell receptor beta chains below, sequenced in a study of vaccination and CD4 T cells after COVID-19. The Oncomine TCR Beta short-read assay was applied to DNA of cultured CD4+ T cells. TCRdb used MiXCR to reprocess the PCR reads, holding one entry per CDR3 protein. This sample has over 20,000 distinct CDR3 sequences; over 35% occur once, and the top ten carry approximately 18%. Documented treatment: roughly 11-day PBMC culture with coronavirus spike peptide pools or control peptides (ViraFEST assay). These TCRs are of unknown antigen specificity. The material sequenced was CD4+ T cells from blood, cultured in vitro, taken before SARS-CoV-2 vaccination. These receptors were obtained from a human donor who received a COVID-19 vaccine.

As DNA, the CDR3 is TGCGCCAGCAGCTTGGCGCCTCAAGAGACCCAGTACTTC. It is translated as CASSLAPQETQYF. V usage is TRBV5-1 and J usage is TRBJ2-5; D is unclear. Per germline, CDR1 SGHRS and CDR2 YFSETQ. With 0 bases removed from V and 2 bases from J, the gap between germline ends came to 5 bases. This CDR3 has 13 amino acids. The complete variable domain, with remaining parts taken from reference TRBV5-1 and TRBJ2-5, reads KAGVTQTPRYLIKTRGQQVTLSCSPISGHRSVSWYQQTPGQGLQFLFEYFSETQRNKGNFPGRFSGRQFSNSRSEMNVSTLELGDSALYLCASSLAPQETQYFGPGTRLLVL.

Only a few counts were recorded for this clonotype. The chain links TRBV6-7 to TRBJ1-5; 9 bases agree with TRBD1. TRBV6-7 is an ORF, and what it does is uncertain. This CDR3 has 19 residues. Germline trimming cut 0 bases from V and 1 base from J; bases unmatched to any gene: 10. CDR3 DNA sequence: TGTGCCAGCAGTTACTCGAGTGGACAGGGGATTATAAGCAATCAGCCCCAGCATTTT. This gives the protein CASSYSSGQGIISNQPQHF.

This sequence joins TRBV6-2 or TRBV6-3 and TRBJ2-1, with 10 positions matching TRBD2. This CDR3 comprises 19 residues. Germline lookup yields CDR1 MNHEY and CDR2 SVGEGT. V trimming: 7 bases; J trimming: 0 bases; junction bases outside the gene matches: 15. For the CDR3, the DNA is TGTGCCAGCAATAAATGGTCTAGCGGGGGCAGGAGCTCCTACAATGAGCAGTTCTTC. It specifies CASNKWSSGGRSSYNEQFF.

This clonotype has only a few counts. This rearrangement joins TRBV24-1 to TRBJ2-3; possibly TRBD2 for D (5 bases). Germline V gene sequence: CDR1 KGHDR, CDR2 SFDVKD. CDR3 length equals 14 residues. Trimming shortened V by 9 bases and J by 0 bases, and 12 bases separated the two germline ends. The CDR3 nucleotides are TGTGCCACCGCCTCGGAGGAAAGCACAGATACGCAGTATTTT. Translating gives CATASEESTDTQYF.

The rearrangement joins TRBV5-1 to TRBJ1-1; 10 nucleotides line up with TRBD1. The CDR3 length is 15 residues. V shed 4 bases, J shed 5 bases, and the junction held 8 bases outside the gene matches. In germline, CDR1 is SGHRS, CDR2 YFSETQ. CDR3 loop: CASSPPGQGWTEAFF. The CDR3 DNA follows: TGCGCCAGCAGCCCACCGGGACAGGGGTGGACTGAAGCTTTCTTT.

This clonotype was counted only a few times. The chain links TRBV10-3 to TRBJ1-6, with 10 bases lining up with TRBD1. CDR1 ENHRY and CDR2 SYGVKD come from the germline V gene. Trimming removed 4 bases from V and 8 bases from J; junction bases left unmatched: 2. CDR3 length equals 14 residues. CDR3 nucleotide sequence: TGTGCCATCAGTGCGGACAGGGGGTATTCACCCCTCCACTTT. This sequence encodes CAISADRGYSPLHF.

This clonotype was detected a few times. The CDR3 bases are TGCGCCAGCAGCCCTACAGGAGCAGATACGCAGTATTTT. Translation: CASSPTGADTQYF. The V call is TRBV5-1, the J call TRBJ2-3; D possibly corresponds to TRBD1 (5 bases). The CDR3 is 13 residues long. In germline, CDR1 is SGHRS, CDR2 YFSETQ. V shed 4 bases and J shed 4 bases, with 10 bases lying between them.

The rearrangement joins TRBV27 to TRBJ2-7, with D maybe TRBD1 (6 bases). This CDR3 region has 15 residues. Per the germline V gene, CDR1 is MNHEY and CDR2 is SMNVEV (reference sequence). The V end was cut by 1 base, the J end by 2 bases, with 12 bases between. The CDR3 sequence: CASSLFPTGTYEQYF. DNA for the CDR3: TGTGCCAGCAGTTTATTCCCAACAGGGACCTACGAGCAGTACTTC.

The chain joins TRBV5-1 to TRBJ2-1; D is possibly TRBD1 (5 bases). Trimming left V 4 bases short and J 6 bases short, with 11 bases between. From germline, CDR1 is SGHRS and CDR2 YFSETQ. The CDR3 is 13 residues long. CDR3 bases: TGCGCCAGCAGCGAGCTAAGGGGCAATGAGCAGTTCTTC. Amino acids: CASSELRGNEQFF.

The chain couples TRBV10-3 to TRBJ2-3, with a possible D match to TRBD2 (6 bases). The V and J ends lost 3 bases and 4 bases respectively, with 8 bases between them. The germline gives CDR1 ENHRY, CDR2 SYGVKD. The CDR3 totals 13 residues. CDR3 nucleotide sequence: TGTGCCATCAGTGAAGTAGCGGCAGATACGCAGTATTTT. This translates into CAISEVAADTQYF.

The J gene is TRBJ1-5, the V gene TRBV15; D is uncertain. The length of the CDR3 is 16 residues. Trimming pared 3 bases from V and 3 bases from J, leaving 15 bases between. CDR1 and CDR2 from the germline V gene are LNHNV and YYDKDF (reference sequence). The CDR3 DNA sequence: TGTGCCACCAGCAGGAGGACGGGTGAGACCAATCAGCCCCAGCATTTT. Translation gives CATSRRTGETNQPQHF.

In its sample, this clonotype was seen a few times. The CDR3 sequence: CATSDRAPGDEQFF. DNA of the CDR3: TGTGCCACCAGTGATAGGGCCCCGGGGGATGAGCAGTTCTTC. The genes are TRBV24-1 and TRBJ2-1; perhaps TRBD2 as D (6 bases). Germline V gene lookup returns CDR1 KGHDR and CDR2 SFDVKD. This CDR3 has 14 residues. V gave up 3 bases and J gave up 8 bases, with 13 bases separating them.

This clonotype has only a few counts. This chain uses TRBV12-3 or TRBV12-4 with TRBJ2-5, with 11 bases identical to TRBD2. The CDR3 length is 13 residues. With 9 bases clipped from V and 9 bases from J, the junction kept 9 bases outside the gene matches. CDR3 loop: CASSGGAIGAQYF. In nucleotides, the CDR3 is TGTGCCAGTAGCGGGGGGGCGATAGGGGCCCAGTACTTC.

V and J are TRBV30 and TRBJ1-6, with unresolved D. Germline CDR1 and CDR2: GTSNPN and SVGIG (reference sequence). The CDR3 extends over 13 amino acids. The germline V and J ends were trimmed by 7 bases and 6 bases, with 13 bases remaining between them. CDR3 residues: CASTLDGNSPLHF. The DNA of the CDR3 is TGTGCCTCCACCCTGGACGGTAATTCACCCCTCCACTTT. The full variable domain, in which reference TRBV30 and TRBJ1-6 provide the parts outside the CDR3, is SQTIHQWPATLVQPVGSPLSLECTVEGTSNPNLYWYRQAAGRGLQLLFYSVGIGQISSEVPQNLSASRPQDRQFILSSKKLLLSDSGFYLCASTLDGNSPLHFGNGTRLTVT.

The chain uses TRBV20-1 and TRBJ2-5, with 12 bases identical to TRBD2. V was clipped by 1 base and J by 3 bases; unmatched bases: 3. The germline CDR1 and CDR2 sequences are DFQATT and SNEGSKA (reference sequence). The CDR3 is 15 residues long. In DNA, the CDR3 is TGCAGTGCTAGAGCGAGACTAGCGGGGGAAGAGACCCAGTACTTC. Translation gives CSARARLAGEETQYF.

A few counts support this clonotype. The chain has TRBV20-1 and TRBJ1-1; maybe TRBD1 (5 bases). The germline gives CDR1 DFQATT, CDR2 SNEGSKA (reference sequence). V dropped 0 bases and J dropped 1 base, with 9 bases sitting between them. The CDR3 totals 14 residues. The CDR3, as DNA: TGCAGTGCTAGAGATGTAGGGGAGAACACTGAAGCTTTCTTT. It encodes CSARDVGENTEAFF.

The rearrangement joins TRBV5-1 to TRBJ2-1; perhaps TRBD2 as D (5 bases). This CDR3 region has 14 residues. CDR1 is SGHRS, CDR2 YFSETQ, per germline. The V gene lost 0 bases and the J gene lost 5 bases, with 9 bases spanning the gap. CDR3 nucleotides: TGCGCCAGCAGCTTGGGGACGGGGAACAATGAGCAGTTCTTC. Residues: CASSLGTGNNEQFF.

This clonotype occurred a few times. The CDR3, as DNA: TGCAGTGCGCGACAGGGGAACTATGGCTACACCTTC. It codes for CSARQGNYGYTF. V gene TRBV20-1 combines with J gene TRBJ1-2; 8 nucleotides agree with TRBD1. Germline-derived CDR1 and CDR2 are DFQATT and SNEGSKA (reference sequence). This CDR3 comprises 12 residues. With 6 bases clipped from V and 2 bases from J, the junction kept 2 bases outside the gene matches.

J is TRBJ1-5 and V is TRBV15; TRBD1 agrees at 7 bases. This CDR3 is 18 amino acids long. CDR1 and CDR2 from the germline V gene are LNHNV and YYDKDF (reference sequence). V trimming: 3 bases; J trimming: 5 bases; junction bases outside the gene matches: 16. The CDR3 sequence is CATSRILTGNGLYQPQHF. The CDR3, as DNA: TGTGCCACCAGCAGGATACTGACAGGGAACGGCCTTTATCAGCCCCAGCATTTT.

The V call is TRBV6-5, the J call TRBJ2-5; D possibly corresponds to TRBD1 (5 bases). The CDR3 contains 14 residues. Germline values: CDR1 MNHEY, CDR2 SVGAGI. V was pared by 4 bases and J by 1 base, with 10 bases between. The CDR3 DNA sequence: TGTGCCAGCAGTTCCCAGACAGCCCAAGAGACCCAGTACTTC. Its translation: CASSSQTAQETQYF.

The chain joins TRBV6-5 to TRBJ2-7; 12 positions agree with TRBD1. The germline gives CDR1 MNHEY, CDR2 SVGAGI. The junction had 7 bases not matched to a gene; V was cut back by 2 bases and J by 5 bases. The CDR3 has 16 amino acids. DNA of the CDR3: TGTGCCAGCAGTTACCGGGACAGGGGGCGATCCCACGAGCAGTACTTC. It codes for CASSYRDRGRSHEQYF.

V usage is TRBV11-3 and J usage is TRBJ1-1, with D perhaps TRBD1 (6 bases). The V and J ends lost 6 bases and 1 base respectively, with 9 bases between them. There are 13 residues in the CDR3. Germline loops: CDR1 SGHNT, CDR2 YENEEA. Written as DNA, the CDR3 is TGTGCCAGCAGACGACAGGCGAACACTGAAGCTTTCTTT. It translates to CASRRQANTEAFF.

The chain is built from TRBV6-5 and TRBJ2-1; 14 bases are a match to TRBD2. The CDR3 is made up of 17 amino acids. Germline V gene lookup returns CDR1 MNHEY and CDR2 SVGAGI. V shed 0 bases and J 11 bases; nucleotides not matched to a gene: 9. The CDR3 DNA reads as TGTGCCAGCAGTTACTCAACCGGGACTAGCGGGGGCGGTAAGCAGTTCTTC. It is translated as CASSYSTGTSGGGKQFF.

The count of this clonotype is one. The rearrangement joins TRBV18 to TRBJ2-3; maybe TRBD2 (6 bases). This CDR3 is built from 14 residues. Trimming cost V 4 bases and J 2 bases, with 10 bases left between them. The germline CDR1 and CDR2 sequences are KGHSH and LQKENI. The CDR3 protein is CASSREAFTDTQYF. CDR3 sequence (DNA): TGTGCCAGCTCACGGGAGGCCTTCACAGATACGCAGTATTTT. Supplemented by reference TRBV18 and TRBJ2-3, the full variable domain reads NAGVMQNPRHLVRRRGQEARLRCSPMKGHSHVYWYRQLPEEGLKFMVYLQKENIIDESGMPKERFSAEFPKEGPSILRIQQVVRGDSAAYFCASSREAFTDTQYFGPGTRLTVL.